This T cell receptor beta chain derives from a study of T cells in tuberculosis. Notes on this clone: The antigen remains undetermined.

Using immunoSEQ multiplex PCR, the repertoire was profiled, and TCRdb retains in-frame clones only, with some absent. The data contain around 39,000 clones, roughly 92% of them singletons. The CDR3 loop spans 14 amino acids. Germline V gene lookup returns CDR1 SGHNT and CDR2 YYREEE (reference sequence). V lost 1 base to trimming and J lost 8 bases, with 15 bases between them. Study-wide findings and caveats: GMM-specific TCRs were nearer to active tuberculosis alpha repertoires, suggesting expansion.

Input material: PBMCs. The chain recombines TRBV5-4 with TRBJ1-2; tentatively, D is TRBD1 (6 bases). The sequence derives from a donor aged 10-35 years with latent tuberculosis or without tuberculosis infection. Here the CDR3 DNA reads TGTGCCAGCAGCTTGAGGGGGTTTGAGGCGGGCTACACCTTC. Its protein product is CASSLRGFEAGYTF.